The TCR beta chain under discussion was sequenced for a study of T-cell memory formation after mild COVID-19. Germline V gene lookup returns CDR1 SGHTA and CDR2 FQGNSA. The CDR3 totals 15 residues. V lost 5 bases, J lost 4 bases, and 17 bases lay in between. General study points: Pre-infection memory showed some responding clones, and this suggested that cross-reactive memory joined. Mainly CM and EM harbored the contracting CD4+ clones; mainly EMRA harbored the CD8+ ones.

TCRdb reanalysed the 5' RACE reads using MiXCR and keeps one entry per CDR3 protein. In the table there are about 560,000 distinct CDR3 sequences, approximately 21% of which are singletons. With regard to this clonotype: Its matching antigen is unknown.

The chain recombines TRBV7-2 with TRBJ1-1; tentative D call: TRBD1 (6 bases). The source is an adult woman who had mild COVID-19 (a few samples of this study predate the infection). Cell type and time point are not known. The sample was PBMCs or a T cell subset sorted from them (not recorded which). The CDR3 sequence: CASSLQPTGATEAFF. The DNA for the CDR3 is TGTGCCAGCAGCCTCCAACCGACAGGAGCCACTGAAGCTTTCTTT.